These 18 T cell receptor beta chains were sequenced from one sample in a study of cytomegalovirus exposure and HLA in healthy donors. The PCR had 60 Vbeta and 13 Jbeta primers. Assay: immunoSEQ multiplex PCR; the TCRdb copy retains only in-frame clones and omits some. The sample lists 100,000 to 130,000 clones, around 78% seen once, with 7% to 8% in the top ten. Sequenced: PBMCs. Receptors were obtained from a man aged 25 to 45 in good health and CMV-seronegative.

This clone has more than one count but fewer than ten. Written as DNA, the CDR3 is TGTGCCAGCAGCTTAACCTCCCCGGAGCCCCAGCATTTT. This gives the protein CASSLTSPEPQHF. The chain uses TRBV7-9 and TRBJ1-5; D remains ambiguous. The germline V and J ends were trimmed by 2 bases and 8 bases, with 10 bases remaining between them. CDR3 length equals 13 residues. Germline assignment: CDR1 SEHNR and CDR2 FQNEAQ (reference sequence).

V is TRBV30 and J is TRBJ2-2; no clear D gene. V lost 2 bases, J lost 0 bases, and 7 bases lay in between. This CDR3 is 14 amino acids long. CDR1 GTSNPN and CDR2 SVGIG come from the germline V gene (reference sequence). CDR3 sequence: CAWSKSANTGELFF. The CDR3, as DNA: TGTGCCTGGAGTAAATCGGCGAACACCGGGGAGCTGTTTTTT.

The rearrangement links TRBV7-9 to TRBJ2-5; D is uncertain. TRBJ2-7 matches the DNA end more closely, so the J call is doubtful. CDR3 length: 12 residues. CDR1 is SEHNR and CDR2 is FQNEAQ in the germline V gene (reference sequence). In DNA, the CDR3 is TGTGCCAGCGGTGATTACCCCTACGAGCAGTACTTC. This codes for CASGDYPYEQYF.

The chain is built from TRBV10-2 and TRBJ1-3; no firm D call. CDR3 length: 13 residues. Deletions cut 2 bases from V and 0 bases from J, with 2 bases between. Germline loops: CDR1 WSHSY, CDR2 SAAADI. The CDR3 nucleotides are TGCGCCAGCAGTGAGCACTCTGGAAACACCATATATTTT. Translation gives CASSEHSGNTIYF.

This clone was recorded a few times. CDR3 region: CASSQRTGGADYGYTF. The CDR3 region has the DNA TGTGCCAGCAGTCAGCGGACAGGGGGCGCGGACTATGGCTACACCTTC. V and J are TRBV27 and TRBJ1-2; 11 bases fit TRBD1. V shed 5 bases and J 3 bases; nucleotides not matched to a gene: 8. The CDR3 totals 16 residues. CDR1 MNHEY and CDR2 SMNVEV come from the germline V gene (reference sequence).

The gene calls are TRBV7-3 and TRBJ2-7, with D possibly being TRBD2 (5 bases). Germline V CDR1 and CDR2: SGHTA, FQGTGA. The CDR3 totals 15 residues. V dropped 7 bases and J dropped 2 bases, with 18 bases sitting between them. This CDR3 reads CASILIRGIAYEQYF. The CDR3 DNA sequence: TGTGCCAGCATCCTAATCCGGGGAATAGCCTACGAGCAGTACTTC.

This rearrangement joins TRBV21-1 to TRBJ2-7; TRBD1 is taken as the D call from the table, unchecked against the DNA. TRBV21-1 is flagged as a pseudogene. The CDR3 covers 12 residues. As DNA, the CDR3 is TGTGCCAGCTTGCAGGGAAGATACGAGCAGTACTTC. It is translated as CASLQGRYEQYF.

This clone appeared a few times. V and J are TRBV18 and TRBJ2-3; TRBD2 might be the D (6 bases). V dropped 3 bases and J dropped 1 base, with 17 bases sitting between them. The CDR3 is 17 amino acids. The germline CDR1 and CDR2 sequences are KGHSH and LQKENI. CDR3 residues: CASSPRSPPGGTDTQYF. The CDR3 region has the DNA TGTGCCAGCTCACCTAGGTCCCCGCCGGGGGGCACAGATACGCAGTATTTT.

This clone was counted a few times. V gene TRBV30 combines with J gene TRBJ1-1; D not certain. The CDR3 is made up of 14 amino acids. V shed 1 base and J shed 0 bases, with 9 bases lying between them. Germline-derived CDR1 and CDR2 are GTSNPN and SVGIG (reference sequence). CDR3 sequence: CAWSGKPMNTEAFF. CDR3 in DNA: TGTGCCTGGAGTGGAAAACCTATGAACACTGAAGCTTTCTTT.

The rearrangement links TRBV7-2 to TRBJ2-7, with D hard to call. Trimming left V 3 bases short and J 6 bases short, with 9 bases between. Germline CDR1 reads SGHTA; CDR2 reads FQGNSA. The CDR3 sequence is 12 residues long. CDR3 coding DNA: TGTGCCAGCAGCTTCAGTGATCGCGAGCAGTACTTC. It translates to CASSFSDREQYF.

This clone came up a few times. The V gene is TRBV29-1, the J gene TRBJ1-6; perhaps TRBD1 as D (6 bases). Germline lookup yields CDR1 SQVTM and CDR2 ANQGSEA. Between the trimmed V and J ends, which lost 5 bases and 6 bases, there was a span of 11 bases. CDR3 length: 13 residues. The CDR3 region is CSVQLGGNSPLHF. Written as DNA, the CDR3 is TGCAGCGTTCAGTTAGGGGGTAATTCACCCCTCCACTTT.

The CDR3 region has the DNA TGTGCCAGCAGCTTAGTTGGGCCGTCCGGTGAGCAGTTCTTC. Its translation: CASSLVGPSGEQFF. The chain has TRBV7-9 and TRBJ2-1; no definite D call. The V and J ends lost 1 base and 9 bases respectively, with 13 bases between them. Germline V lookup: CDR1 SEHNR, CDR2 FQNEAQ (reference sequence). CDR3 length equals 14 residues.

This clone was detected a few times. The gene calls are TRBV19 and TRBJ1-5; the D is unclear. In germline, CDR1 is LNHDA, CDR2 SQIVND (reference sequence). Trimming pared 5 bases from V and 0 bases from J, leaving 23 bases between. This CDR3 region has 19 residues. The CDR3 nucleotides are TGTGCCAGTAGTTCGACTACACGGGGAGGCCATAATAGCAATCAGCCCCAGCATTTT. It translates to CASSSTTRGGHNSNQPQHF.

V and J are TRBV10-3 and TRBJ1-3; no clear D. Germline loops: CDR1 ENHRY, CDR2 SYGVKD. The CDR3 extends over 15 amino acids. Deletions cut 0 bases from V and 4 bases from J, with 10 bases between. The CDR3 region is CAISESTRLGNTIYF. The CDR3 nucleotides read TGTGCCATCAGTGAGTCGACCAGGCTCGGAAACACCATATATTTT.

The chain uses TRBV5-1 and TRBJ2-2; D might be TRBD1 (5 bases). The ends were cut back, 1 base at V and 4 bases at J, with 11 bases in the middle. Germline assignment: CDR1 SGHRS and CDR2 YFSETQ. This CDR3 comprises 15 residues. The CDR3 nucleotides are TGCGCCAGCAGCTTGAGATCAGGGTTCACCGGGGAGCTGTTTTTT. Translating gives CASSLRSGFTGELFF.

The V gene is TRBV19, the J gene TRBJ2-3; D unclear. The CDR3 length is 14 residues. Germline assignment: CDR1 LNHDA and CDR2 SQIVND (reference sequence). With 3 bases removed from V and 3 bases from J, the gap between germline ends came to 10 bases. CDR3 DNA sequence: TGTGCCAGTAGTATCCCTGGCCTTACAGATACGCAGTATTTT. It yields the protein CASSIPGLTDTQYF.

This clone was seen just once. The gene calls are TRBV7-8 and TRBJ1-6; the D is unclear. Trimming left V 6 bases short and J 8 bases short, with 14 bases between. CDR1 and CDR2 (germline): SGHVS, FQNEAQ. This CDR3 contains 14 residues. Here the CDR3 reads CASRSQGRDSPLHF. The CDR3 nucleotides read TGTGCCAGCAGGAGTCAAGGGCGGGATTCACCCCTCCACTTT.

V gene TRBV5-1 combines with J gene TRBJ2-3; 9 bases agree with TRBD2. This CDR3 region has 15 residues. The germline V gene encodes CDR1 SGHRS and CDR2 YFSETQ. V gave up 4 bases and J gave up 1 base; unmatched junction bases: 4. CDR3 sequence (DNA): TGCGCCAGCAGCCGACTAGCGGAGGGCACAGATACGCAGTATTTT. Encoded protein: CASSRLAEGTDTQYF.